This TCR beta chain came from a study of T cells in Graves' hyperthyroidism and ophthalmopathy. General study findings and limits: Clonotypes that were expanded in thyroid above 0.001 mostly appeared in blood too.

PBMCs were collected from a roughly 9.7 ml volume of fresh peripheral blood. What was amplified from RNA transcripts were TCR beta CDR3 regions. In the first-round RT-PCR of the TCR CDR3, the HTBI primer set was used. TCRdb used MiXCR to reprocess the multiplex PCR reads, holding one entry per CDR3 protein. The repertoire holds hundreds of thousands of distinct CDR3 sequences, with 11% to 15% as singletons. This clonotype was counted ten times or more. Its antigen is unknown. The CDR3 has 13 amino acids. In germline, CDR1 is LGHNT, CDR2 FRNRAP. The V gene lost 5 bases and the J gene lost 4 bases, with 11 bases spanning the gap.

This clonotype originated in a woman aged 25 to 39 with Graves' hyperthyroidism that later progressed to Graves' ophthalmopathy. The chain is built from TRBV12-5 and TRBJ1-1; TRBD1 is a possible D gene (5 bases). What was sequenced was blood. CDR3 sequence: CASGPQGGTEAFF. DNA for the CDR3: TGTGCTAGTGGTCCCCAGGGCGGCACTGAAGCTTTCTTT.